This T cell receptor beta chain was found in a study of identical twins. General study points: Compared with models, monozygotic twins showed more out-of-frame TCR alpha sharing. Possibly, invariant MAIT and iNKT cells partly confounded zero-insertion analyses. With beta out-of-frame sequences, excess sharing by twins was weaker.

With template switching, a universal primer site was added, and the cDNA carried unique molecular identifiers. TCRdb called the 5' RACE reads again in MiXCR, with one record for every CDR3 protein. The sample yields more than 1.5 million distinct CDR3 sequences, about 32% seen once. Per the germline V gene, CDR1 is SQVTM and CDR2 is ANQGSEA. V lost 0 bases and J lost 2; bases outside the gene matches: 2. The CDR3 sequence is 16 residues long. This clonotype appeared a few times. Its antigen is currently unknown. The genes are TRBV29-1 and TRBJ2-6; 9 nucleotides match TRBD1. The sequenced material came from cord blood. The source of this sequence is a newborn girl in good health. The CDR3 spells CSVEEWTGAGANVLTF. In nucleotides, the CDR3 is TGCAGCGTTGAAGAATGGACAGGGGCTGGGGCCAACGTCCTGACTTTC.